This T cell receptor beta chain was documented in a study of radiation and T cells in renal cell carcinoma (dated by TCRdb to 2020 to 2022). Concerning the study at large: A total of around 53 samples underwent TCR beta sequencing, made up of about 26 tumors and some 27 peripheral blood samples. Across all 55 or so samples, 4 million to 5 million unique CDR3 nucleotide sequences encoding about 2.4 million unique CDR3 amino acid sequences were identified. The last blood draw happened 4 weeks after radiation, timed to coincide with nephrectomy. The study at large found these results: Tracking of blood repertoire dynamics stopped at less than five weeks after treatment, with no follow-up past that point. With a single-armed trial design, the study had no way to address how radiation dose or scheduling affects the TCR repertoire. An increase in top tumor clonotypes in blood was observed from baseline to 2 weeks post-radiation, followed by contraction by 4 weeks, which was taken to suggest transient expansion of tumor-resident clones. No pretreatment tumor biopsies were available, so the baseline intratumoral presence of clonotypes could not be determined.

The meaning of the sample's time point label: blood 4 weeks post-SBRT, at nephrectomy. The treatment or condition label on this specimen signifies: 15 Gy SBRT to primary tumor, nephrectomy 4 weeks later. Samples came from a clinical trial, in which primary renal cell carcinomas received 15 Gy stereotactic body radiation therapy followed by nephrectomy 4 weeks later. Serial peripheral blood from radiation-treated patients was sampled at baseline, 2 weeks and 4 weeks after SBRT to track tumor-enriched clonotypes. Every patient's renal cell carcinoma showed clear cell pathology. Genomic DNA for TCR sequencing was prepared using the QIAamp DNA Blood Mini Kit (Qiagen). The analyses included only samples that passed all quality control checks. A remark on this clone: Which antigen it targets is not known. No per-base quality is available; no much larger clone lies one base away.

TCR beta libraries were generated from genomic DNA with the immunoSEQ kit, following the manufacturer's recommendations. To prepare libraries, a first multiplex PCR with proprietary primers was run, followed by a second PCR that added unique barcodes, and a bead cleanup was done after each round. Each sample batch included a kit-provided positive control reaction and a negative control reaction. The final libraries were assessed on an Agilent 4200 TapeStation D1000 ScreenTape, pooled by volume, and quantified by qPCR. Sequencing ran on an Illumina NextSeq500 with a MidOutput 150-cycle cartridge, using 156 Read1 and 15 Index1 cycles with kit custom primers. The pooled library was loaded at roughly 1 pM with roughly 20% PhiX control spiked in. Per the authors' processing: Vendor-processed data were analyzed in R, and a clonotype was defined as all T cells sharing the same CDR3 nucleotide sequence. In the clone abundance analyses, frequencies in each sample were normalized to that sample's 10,000 most abundant clones. Public T cell clones, which averaged fewer than five per sample, were removed prior to analysis. An abundance difference of at least 32-fold between compartments was the criterion for calling clonotypes tumor-enriched or baseline blood-enriched. A beta-binomial differential abundance model was used to identify clonotypes that expanded or contracted between blood time points. Tumor-blood repertoire similarity was measured with the Baroni-Urbani and Buser coefficient, and groups were compared using two-tailed Wilcoxon tests in R. Here the immuneACCESS table is served through TCRdb, limited to in-frame sequences with V and J called. Missing clones are a known gap in these copies; in checked studies unresolved V genes cover under half, and the rest lacks a known reason. Clone size and V and J calls were adopted from that table, with D and trimming inferred from the DNA. The sample yields 150,000 to 200,000 clones; approximately 90% were counted once. 10% to 12% of the sample rests with the top ten.

The CDR1 and CDR2 encoded by the germline V gene (reference sequence) are LNHDA and SQIVND. The CDR3 has 11 amino acids, counting the end cysteine and phenylalanine. Only the CDR3 part of the read is kept: 33 bases, read in frame from the first base. The germline V and J ends show losses of 6 bases and 11 bases respectively, and no gene match explains 4 bases of the junction. This sequence uses TRBV19 and TRBJ1-1, and 9 bases in between align with TRBD1. This sequence originates from a woman in her fifties or sixties with renal cell carcinoma. This specimen was blood, taken from a patient whose treatment included radiotherapy and nephrectomy. The DNA reads as follows: TGTGCCAGTAGGGGACAGGGCGCCGCTTTCTTT. This sequence encodes CASRGQGAAFF.